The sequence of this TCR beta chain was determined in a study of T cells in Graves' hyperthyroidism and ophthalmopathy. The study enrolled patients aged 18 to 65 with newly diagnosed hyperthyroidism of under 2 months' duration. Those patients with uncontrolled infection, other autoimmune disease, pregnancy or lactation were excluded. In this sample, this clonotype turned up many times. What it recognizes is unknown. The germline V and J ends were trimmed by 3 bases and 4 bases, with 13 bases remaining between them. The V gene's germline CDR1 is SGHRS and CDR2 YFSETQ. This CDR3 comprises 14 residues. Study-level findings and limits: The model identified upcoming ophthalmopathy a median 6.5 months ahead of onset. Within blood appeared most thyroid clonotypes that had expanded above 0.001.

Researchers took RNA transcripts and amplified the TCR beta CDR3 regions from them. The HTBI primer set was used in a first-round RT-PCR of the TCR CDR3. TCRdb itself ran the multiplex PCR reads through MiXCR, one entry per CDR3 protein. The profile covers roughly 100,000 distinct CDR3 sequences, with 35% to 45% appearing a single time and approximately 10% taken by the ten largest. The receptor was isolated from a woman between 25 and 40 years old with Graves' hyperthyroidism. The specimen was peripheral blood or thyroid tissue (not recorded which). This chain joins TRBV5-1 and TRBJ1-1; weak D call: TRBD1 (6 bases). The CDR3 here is CASSSGDSRTEAFF. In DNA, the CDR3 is TGCGCCAGCAGCTCAGGGGATAGTCGCACTGAAGCTTTCTTT.